Listed below are T cell receptor beta chains from one sample, sequenced in a study of blood T cell repertoires in COVID-19. TCRdb's copy holds only in-frame clones and misses some; the assay was immunoSEQ multiplex PCR. The profile shows some 500,000 clones, 85% to 90% of them singletons. Sequenced sample: peripheral blood. The receptors originated from a woman in her 50s with COVID-19, enrolled during active disease. Each CDR3 is given with its conserved first and last residue. A D gene is named only where the DNA matches it firmly. The size entry is marked missing in some rows and otherwise reads once, few, many or a size class.

v_gene,j_gene,d_gene,abundance,CDR3nt,CDR3aa
TRBV19,TRBJ2-6,-,-,TGTGCCAGTAGGGACAGATCCTCTGGGGCCAACGTCCTGACTTTC,CASRDRSSGANVLTF
TRBV6-5,TRBJ1-1,-,-,TGTGCCAGCTGGGAGACACAACAGAACACTGAAGCTTTCTTT,CASWETQQNTEAFF
TRBV11-2,TRBJ2-5,TRBD1,many,TGTGCCAGCAGCCCAGGGGGCCAAGAGACCCAGTACTTC,CASSPGGQETQYF
TRBV5-6,TRBJ1-1,TRBD1,-,TGTGCCAGCAGCTACCGGGACAGGATGAACACTGAAGCTTTCTTT,CASSYRDRMNTEAFF
TRBV13,TRBJ1-2,-,-,TGTGCCAGCAGCTTAGGCCGGGGGGTCCGAGCTAACTATGGCTACACCTTC,CASSLGRGVRANYGYTF
TRBV6-1,TRBJ2-7,TRBD2,-,TGTGCCAGCAGTGAAACCCGCCCTTCGGGGGGAAGGGAGCAGTACTTC,CASSETRPSGGREQYF
TRBV5-4,TRBJ1-1,-,-,TGTGCCAGCAGCCTTACACAGGGAAGCACTGAAGCTTTCTTT,CASSLTQGSTEAFF
TRBV7-2,TRBJ1-1,TRBD1,-,TGTGCCAGCAGTGCACAGGGGCACACTGAAGCTTTCTTT,CASSAQGHTEAFF
TRBV11-2,TRBJ2-3,-,-,TGTGCCAGCAGTTTGAGCGGCGTAGGGCAGTATTTT,CASSLSGVGQYF
TRBV6-5,TRBJ2-3,TRBD2,-,TGTGCCAGCAGTTACTTTGAGCGGGGGGGGCAGTATTTT,CASSYFERGGQYF
TRBV5-1,TRBJ2-1,TRBD1,-,TGCGCCAGCAGCTCGCGGACAGGAATCCCCAATGAGCAGTTCTTC,CASSSRTGIPNEQFF
TRBV19,TRBJ1-2,-,-,TGTGCCAGTAGTTCACAGGGCGACTATGGCTACACCTTC,CASSSQGDYGYTF
TRBV2,TRBJ1-2,-,-,TGTGCCAGCAGAACAGGTCGAAACTATGGCTACACCTTC,CASRTGRNYGYTF
TRBV30,TRBJ2-2,-,once,TGTGCCTGGAGTGTACGGGGACAGAACACCGGGGAGCTGTTTTTT,CAWSVRGQNTGELFF
TRBV6-5,TRBJ2-7,-,-,TGTGCCAGCAGTTACAGCGGCGGCAGCTACTTCTACGAGCAGTACTTC,CASSYSGGSYFYEQYF
TRBV14,TRBJ2-7,-,once,TGTGCCAGCAGACCGGTTGGGGCTCTCCTCCCCTACGAGCAGTACTTC,CASRPVGALLPYEQYF
TRBV3-1/TRBV3-2,TRBJ1-2,-,few,TGTGCCAGCAGCCAAGCCACGGTAGGCGGCCACTATGGCTACACCTTC,CASSQATVGGHYGYTF
TRBV6-1,TRBJ2-2,TRBD1,-,TGTGCCAGCAGCCCACTACAGGGGACCGGGGAGCTGTTTTTT,CASSPLQGTGELFF
TRBV11-2,TRBJ2-3,-,-,TGTGCCAGCAGCTTAGTAGGGGGGGCGGCAGATACGCAGTATTTT,CASSLVGGAADTQYF
TRBV2,TRBJ2-7,TRBD1,-,TGTGCCAGCAGTCATCCGGGACAGGGAAAGGGGAGCCACGAGCAGTACTTC,CASSHPGQGKGSHEQYF
TRBV4-1,TRBJ1-5,TRBD1,-,TGCGCCAGCAGCCCCCCGGGACAGGGAATTCAGCCCCAGCATTTT,CASSPPGQGIQPQHF
TRBV6-5,TRBJ2-1,TRBD1,-,TGTGCCAGCAGCGAGGGGACAGGGGTAAACAATGAGCAGTTCTTC,CASSEGTGVNNEQFF
TRBV5-5,TRBJ1-4,-,-,TGTGCCAGCAGCTTTGGAGTTTCCACAACTAATGAAAAACTGTTTTTT,CASSFGVSTTNEKLFF
TRBV29-1,TRBJ1-1,TRBD1,-,TGCAGCGTCGACGGGACAGCCGGTATGAACACTGAAGCTTTCTTT,CSVDGTAGMNTEAFF
TRBV12-3/TRBV12-4,TRBJ1-1,-,-,TGTGCCAGCAGTTTACTAGAGAACACTGAAGCTTTCTTT,CASSLLENTEAFF
TRBV7-3,TRBJ1-1,-,-,TGTGCCAGCAGCCCCGACAGGTGGAACACTGAAGCTTTCTTT,CASSPDRWNTEAFF
TRBV5-1,TRBJ2-3,TRBD1,-,TGCGCCAGCAGCCGACCCGACAGGGTTGACCCAGATACGCAGTATTTT,CASSRPDRVDPDTQYF
TRBV27,TRBJ2-7,TRBD2,-,TGTGCCAGCAGTTTGAATCTAGCGGGATACGAGCAGTACTTC,CASSLNLAGYEQYF
TRBV7-2,TRBJ1-4,-,-,TGTGCCAGCAGCTTAGAATCCAGGGGAGATGAAAAACTGTTTTTT,CASSLESRGDEKLFF
TRBV6-5,TRBJ2-7,TRBD2,-,TGTGCCAGCAGCCCCTCAATGGCGGGGGTGGGGGAGCAGTACTTC,CASSPSMAGVGEQYF
TRBV29-1,TRBJ1-1,-,-,TGCAGCGTTAGCGCGGGGCTTGACACTGAAGCTTTCTTT,CSVSAGLDTEAFF
TRBV6-5,TRBJ2-7,-,-,TGTGCCAGCCGCCGCTCCGAGGGCTACGAGCAGTACTTC,CASRRSEGYEQYF
TRBV24-1,TRBJ1-5,TRBD1,-,TGTGCCACCAGTGACCCTGACAGGGGAGGCAATCAGCCCCAGCATTTT,CATSDPDRGGNQPQHF
TRBV6-4,TRBJ2-1,TRBD1,-,TGTGCCAGCAGTCAGGACAGGTTGAATGAGCAGTTCTTC,CASSQDRLNEQFF
TRBV10-3,TRBJ2-7,TRBD1,-,TGTGCCATCAGTGAGGGACAGGCCTACGAGCAGTACTTC,CAISEGQAYEQYF
TRBV19,TRBJ1-2,-,-,TGTGCCAGTACCCCATCCTCCCGGGCTAACTATGGCTACACCTTC,CASTPSSRANYGYTF
TRBV6-1,TRBJ1-3,-,-,TGTGCCAGCAGTGAACAATCTGGAAACACCATATATTTT,CASSEQSGNTIYF
TRBV5-1,TRBJ2-1,TRBD2,-,TGCGCCAGCAGCCCCCAGACTAGCGGGGACGAGCAGTTCTTC,CASSPQTSGDEQFF
TRBV2,TRBJ1-3,-,-,TGTGCCAGCAGTGAAGCAGGACAGAGCGGAAACACCATATATTTT,CASSEAGQSGNTIYF
TRBV2,TRBJ2-6,TRBD1,-,TGTGCCAGCAGTCGGACAGGGTCTGGGGCCAACGTCCTGACTTTC,CASSRTGSGANVLTF
TRBV11-3,TRBJ2-1,TRBD2,-,TGTGCCAGCAGCTCGAGCGGGGGGGCCTTCAATGAGCAGTTCTTC,CASSSSGGAFNEQFF
TRBV2,TRBJ1-1,TRBD1,-,TGTGCCAGCAGTGTAAGTCAGACAGGGCGAGGTGAAGCTTTCTTT,CASSVSQTGRGEAFF
TRBV28,TRBJ1-1,TRBD1,-,TGTGCCAGCCAGGGGGCATGGTTCGCTGAAGCTTTCTTT,CASQGAWFAEAFF
TRBV20-1,TRBJ1-3,-,-,TGCAGTGCCAGTACAGGGCGCGCTGGAAACACCATATATTTT,CSASTGRAGNTIYF
TRBV28,TRBJ1-6,-,few,TGTGCCAGCAGTTTAAGCAGGGGTGGCTCACCCCTCCACTTT,CASSLSRGGSPLHF
TRBV7-8,TRBJ1-5,-,-,TGTGCCAGCAGCTTAGCCGGGGATCAGCCCCAGCATTTT,CASSLAGDQPQHF
TRBV11-2,TRBJ1-1,TRBD1,-,TGTGCCAGCAGCTTGGACAGGGTGAGAACTGAAGCTTTCTTT,CASSLDRVRTEAFF
TRBV5-8,TRBJ1-5,-,-,TGTGCCAGCAGCTTGGGGCACGCCAGGGGCCAGCCCCAGCATTTT,CASSLGHARGQPQHF
TRBV30,TRBJ1-2,-,-,TGTGCCTGCGAGGGGGTCGATGGCTACACCTTC,CACEGVDGYTF
TRBV11-2,TRBJ2-7,TRBD1,-,TGTGCCAGCAGCCGGGACAGGGGGCTGCACGAGCAGTACTTC,CASSRDRGLHEQYF
TRBV24-1,TRBJ1-5,-,-,TGTGCCACCAGTGATTGGACAGAGGATCAGCCCCAGCATTTT,CATSDWTEDQPQHF
TRBV9,TRBJ1-2,TRBD1,-,TGTGCCAGCAGCGCCCAGGGGGGAGATGGCTACACCTTC,CASSAQGGDGYTF
TRBV29-1,TRBJ1-2,TRBD1,-,TGCAGCGTTGGGACAGGGGACTATGGCTACACCTTC,CSVGTGDYGYTF